This TCR beta chain was identified during a study of naive and memory T cell subsets. As concerns this clonotype: Its antigen is not identified.

Study-level results: In CD4 and CD8 cells, diversity dropped from naive through EMRA. Naive and memory subsets had different power law exponents for TCR abundance. Especially in CD8 cells, naive repertoires contained a few larger clonotypes, possibly CD45RA-re-expressing memory cells. In naive cells, over 90% of TCR sequences were seen only once.

Both TRBC1 and TRBC2 were covered by a beta constant-region primer of two equimolar oligonucleotides. Ligated cDNA was amplified by four rounds of PCR with nested alpha and beta constant-region primers and SP2. One entry per CDR3 protein results from TCRdb running MiXCR on the UMI-ligation and nested PCR reads. The profile covers around 160,000 distinct CDR3 sequences, with about 20% appearing a single time and about 0.11% taken by the ten largest. V was shortened by 5 bases and J by 3 bases, with 13 bases between the two germline ends. The CDR3 is 14 residues long. CDR1 MNHEY and CDR2 SVGAGI come from the germline V gene.

J is TRBJ1-1 and V is TRBV6-5; D uncertain. The TCR comes from a human donor in good health. The sample was naive CD4+ T cells from blood. The chain's CDR3 is CASSPRVLYTEAFF. The DNA of the CDR3 is TGTGCCAGCAGTCCCCGGGTTTTGTACACTGAAGCTTTCTTT.